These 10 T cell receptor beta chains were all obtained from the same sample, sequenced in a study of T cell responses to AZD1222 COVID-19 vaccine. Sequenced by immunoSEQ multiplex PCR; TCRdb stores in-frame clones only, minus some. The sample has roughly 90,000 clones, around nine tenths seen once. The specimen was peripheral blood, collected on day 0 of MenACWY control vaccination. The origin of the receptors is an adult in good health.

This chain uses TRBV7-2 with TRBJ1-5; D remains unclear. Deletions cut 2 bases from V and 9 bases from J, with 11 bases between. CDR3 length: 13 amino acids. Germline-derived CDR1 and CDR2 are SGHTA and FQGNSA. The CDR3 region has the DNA TGTGCCAGCAGCTTACAGATCACGCGGCCCCAGCATTTT. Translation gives CASSLQITRPQHF.

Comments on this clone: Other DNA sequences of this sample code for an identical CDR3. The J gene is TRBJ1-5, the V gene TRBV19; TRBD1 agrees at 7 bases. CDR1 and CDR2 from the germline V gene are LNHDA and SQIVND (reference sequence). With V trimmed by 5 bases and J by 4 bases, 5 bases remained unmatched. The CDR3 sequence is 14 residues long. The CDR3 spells CASSPGQKNQPQHF. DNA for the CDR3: TGTGCCAGTAGTCCGGGACAGAAGAATCAGCCCCAGCATTTT.

The DNA for the CDR3 is TGTGCCAGCAGTCCTCATGGACAGTCGCCCCTCCACTTT. Encoded protein: CASSPHGQSPLHF. The chain carries TRBV6-5 and TRBJ1-6, with a weak D call TRBD1 (6 bases). The CDR3 covers 13 residues. V lost 5 bases and J 13 bases, leaving 15 bases between the germline ends. CDR1 and CDR2 (germline): MNHEY, SVGAGI.

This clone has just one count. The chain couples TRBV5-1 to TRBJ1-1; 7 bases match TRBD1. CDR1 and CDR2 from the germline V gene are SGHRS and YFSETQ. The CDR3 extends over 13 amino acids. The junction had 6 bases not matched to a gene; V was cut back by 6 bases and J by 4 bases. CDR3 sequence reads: CASTTQGGTEAFF. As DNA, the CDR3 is TGCGCCAGCACGACGCAGGGGGGCACTGAAGCTTTCTTT.

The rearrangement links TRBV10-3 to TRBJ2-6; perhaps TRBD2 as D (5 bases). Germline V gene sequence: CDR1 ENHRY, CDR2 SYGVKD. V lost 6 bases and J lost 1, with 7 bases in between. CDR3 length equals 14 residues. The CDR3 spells CAISPGSGANVLTF. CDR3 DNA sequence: TGTGCCATCAGCCCGGGATCTGGGGCCAACGTCCTGACTTTC.

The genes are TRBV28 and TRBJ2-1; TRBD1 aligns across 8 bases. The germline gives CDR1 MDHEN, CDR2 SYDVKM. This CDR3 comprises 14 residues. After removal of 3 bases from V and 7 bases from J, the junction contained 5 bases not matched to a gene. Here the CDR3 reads CASSFSTGGNEQFF. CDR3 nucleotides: TGTGCCAGCAGTTTCAGCACAGGGGGAAATGAGCAGTTCTTC.

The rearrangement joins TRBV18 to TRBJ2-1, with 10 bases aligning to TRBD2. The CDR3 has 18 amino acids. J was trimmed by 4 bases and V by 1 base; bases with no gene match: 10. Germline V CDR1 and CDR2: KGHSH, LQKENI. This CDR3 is CASSPQLASGRGYNEQFF. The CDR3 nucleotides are TGTGCCAGCTCACCACAGCTGGCCAGCGGGAGGGGATACAATGAGCAGTTCTTC.

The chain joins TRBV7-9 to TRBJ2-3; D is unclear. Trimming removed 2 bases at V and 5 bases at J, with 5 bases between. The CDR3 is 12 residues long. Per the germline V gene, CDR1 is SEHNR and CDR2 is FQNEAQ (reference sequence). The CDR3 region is CASSLTKDTQYF. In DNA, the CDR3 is TGTGCCAGCAGCTTAACAAAAGATACGCAGTATTTT. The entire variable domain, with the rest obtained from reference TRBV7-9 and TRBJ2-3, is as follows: DTGVSQNPRHKITKRGQNVTFRCDPISEHNRLYWYRQTLGQGPEFLTYFQNEAQLEKSRLLSDRFSAERPKGSFSTLEIQRTEQGDSAMYLCASSLTKDTQYFGPGTRLTVL.

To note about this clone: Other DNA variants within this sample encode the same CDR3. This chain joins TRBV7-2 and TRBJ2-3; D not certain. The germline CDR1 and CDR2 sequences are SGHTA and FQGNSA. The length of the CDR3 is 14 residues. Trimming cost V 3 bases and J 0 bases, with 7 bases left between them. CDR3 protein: CASSFTVSTDTQYF. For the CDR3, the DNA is TGTGCCAGCAGCTTCACAGTTAGCACAGATACGCAGTATTTT.

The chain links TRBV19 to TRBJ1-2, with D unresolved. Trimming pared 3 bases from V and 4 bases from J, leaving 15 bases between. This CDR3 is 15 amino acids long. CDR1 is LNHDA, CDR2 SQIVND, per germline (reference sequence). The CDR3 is CASSMFGTSSYGYTF. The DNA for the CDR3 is TGTGCCAGTAGTATGTTCGGCACCTCTAGCTATGGCTACACCTTC.